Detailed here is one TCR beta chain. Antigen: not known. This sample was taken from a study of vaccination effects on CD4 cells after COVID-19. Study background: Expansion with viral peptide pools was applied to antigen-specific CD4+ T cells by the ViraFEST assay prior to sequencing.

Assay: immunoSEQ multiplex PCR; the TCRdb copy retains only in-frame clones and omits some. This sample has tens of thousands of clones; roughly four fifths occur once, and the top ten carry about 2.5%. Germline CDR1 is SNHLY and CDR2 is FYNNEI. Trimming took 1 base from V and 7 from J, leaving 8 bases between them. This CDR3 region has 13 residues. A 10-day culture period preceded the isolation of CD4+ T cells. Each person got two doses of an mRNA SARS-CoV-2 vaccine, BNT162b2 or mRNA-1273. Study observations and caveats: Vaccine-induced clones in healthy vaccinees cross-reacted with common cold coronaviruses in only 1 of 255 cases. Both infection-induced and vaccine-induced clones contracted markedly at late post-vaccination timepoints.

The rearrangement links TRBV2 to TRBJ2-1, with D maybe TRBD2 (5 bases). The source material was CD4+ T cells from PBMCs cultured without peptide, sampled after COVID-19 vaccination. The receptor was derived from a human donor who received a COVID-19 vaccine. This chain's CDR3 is CASSEDTRNEQFF. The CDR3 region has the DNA TGTGCCAGCAGTGAAGACACTAGGAATGAGCAGTTCTTC. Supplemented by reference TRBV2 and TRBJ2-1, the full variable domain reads EPEVTQTPSHQVTQMGQEVILRCVPISNHLYFYWYRQILGQKVEFLVSFYNNEISEKSEIFDDQFSVERPDGSNFTLKIRSTKLEDSAMYFCASSEDTRNEQFFGPGTRLTVL.